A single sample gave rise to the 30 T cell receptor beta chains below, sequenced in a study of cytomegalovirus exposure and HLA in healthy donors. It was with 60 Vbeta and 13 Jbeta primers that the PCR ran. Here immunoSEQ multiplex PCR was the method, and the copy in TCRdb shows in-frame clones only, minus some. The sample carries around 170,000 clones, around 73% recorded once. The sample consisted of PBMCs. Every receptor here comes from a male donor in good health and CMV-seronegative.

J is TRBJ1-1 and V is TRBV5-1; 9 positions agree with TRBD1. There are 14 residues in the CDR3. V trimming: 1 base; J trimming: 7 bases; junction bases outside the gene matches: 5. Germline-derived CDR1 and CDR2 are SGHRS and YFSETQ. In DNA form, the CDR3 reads TGCGCCAGCAGCTTGTCGGGACAGGGCATTGAAGCTTTCTTT. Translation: CASSLSGQGIEAFF.

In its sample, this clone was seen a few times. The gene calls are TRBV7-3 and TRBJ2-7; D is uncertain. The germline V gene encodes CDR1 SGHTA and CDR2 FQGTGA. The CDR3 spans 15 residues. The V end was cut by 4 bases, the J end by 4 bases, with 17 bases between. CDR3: CASSSPPVLKYEQYF. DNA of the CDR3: TGTGCCAGCAGCTCTCCCCCAGTCCTGAAGTACGAGCAGTACTTC.

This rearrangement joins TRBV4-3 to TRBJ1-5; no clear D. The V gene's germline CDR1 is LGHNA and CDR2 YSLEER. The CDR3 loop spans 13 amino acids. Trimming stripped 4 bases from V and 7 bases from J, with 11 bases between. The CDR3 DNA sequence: TGCGCCAGCAGCCCGAGGGTGGGACAGCCCCAGCATTTT. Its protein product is CASSPRVGQPQHF.

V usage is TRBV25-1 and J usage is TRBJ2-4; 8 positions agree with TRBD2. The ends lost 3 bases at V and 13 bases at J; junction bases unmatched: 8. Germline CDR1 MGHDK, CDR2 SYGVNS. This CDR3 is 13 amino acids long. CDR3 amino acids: CASSDLAGVSQYF. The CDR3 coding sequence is TGTGCCAGCAGTGACCTAGCGGGCGTATCGCAGTACTTC.

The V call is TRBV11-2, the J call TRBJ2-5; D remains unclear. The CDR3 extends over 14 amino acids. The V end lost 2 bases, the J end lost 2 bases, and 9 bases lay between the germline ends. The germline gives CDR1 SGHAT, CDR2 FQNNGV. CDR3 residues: CASSLFSDQETQYF. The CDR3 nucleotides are TGTGCCAGCAGCTTATTCTCAGATCAAGAGACCCAGTACTTC.

CDR3 sequence reads: CASSFHRGAYTGELFF. DNA for the CDR3: TGTGCCAGCAGCTTTCACAGGGGGGCCTACACCGGGGAGCTGTTTTTT. The chain combines TRBV11-3 with TRBJ2-2; 8 bases agree with TRBD1. The germline V gene has CDR1 SGHNT and CDR2 YENEEA. The V gene end was trimmed by 3 bases and the J gene end by 3 bases; junction bases not matched to a gene: 6. The CDR3 loop spans 16 amino acids.

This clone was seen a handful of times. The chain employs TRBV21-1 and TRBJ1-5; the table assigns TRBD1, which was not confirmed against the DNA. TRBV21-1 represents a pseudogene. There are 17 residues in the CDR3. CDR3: CASSGPGSHGSNQPQHF. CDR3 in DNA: TGTGCCAGCAGCGGTCCAGGTTCCCATGGGAGCAATCAGCCCCAGCATTTT.

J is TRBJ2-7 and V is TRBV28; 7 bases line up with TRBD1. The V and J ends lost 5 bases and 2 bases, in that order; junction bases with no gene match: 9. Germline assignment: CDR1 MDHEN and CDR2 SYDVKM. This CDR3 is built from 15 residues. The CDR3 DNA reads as TGTGCCAGCAGTCTAACCGGGACAGCCGCCTACGAGCAGTACTTC. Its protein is CASSLTGTAAYEQYF.

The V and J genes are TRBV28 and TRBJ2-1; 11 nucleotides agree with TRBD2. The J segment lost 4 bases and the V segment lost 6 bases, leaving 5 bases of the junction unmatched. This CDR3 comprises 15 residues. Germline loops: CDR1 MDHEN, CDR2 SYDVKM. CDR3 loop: CASSPTSGKYNEQFF. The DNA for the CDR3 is TGTGCCAGCAGCCCGACTAGCGGGAAATACAATGAGCAGTTCTTC. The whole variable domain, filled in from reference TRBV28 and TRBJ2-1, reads DVKVTQSSRYLVKRTGEKVFLECVQDMDHENMFWYRQDPGLGLRLIYFSYDVKMKEKGDIPEGYSVSREKKERFSLILESASTNQTSMYLCASSPTSGKYNEQFFGPGTRLTVL.

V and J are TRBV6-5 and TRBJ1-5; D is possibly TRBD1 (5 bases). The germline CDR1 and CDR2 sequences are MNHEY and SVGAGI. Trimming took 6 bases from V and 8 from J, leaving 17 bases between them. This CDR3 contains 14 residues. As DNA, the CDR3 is TGTGCCAGCAGAGGCACAGGATCGATGGAGCCCCAGCATTTT. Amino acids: CASRGTGSMEPQHF.

The DNA for the CDR3 is TGTGCCAGCTCACTTTCTCTTCGGGAAGGGAGTTGGGGCTACACCTTC. Translated: CASSLSLREGSWGYTF. V is TRBV18 and J is TRBJ1-2; D unclear. The CDR3 has 16 amino acids. Germline CDR1 and CDR2: KGHSH and LQKENI. The V end was cut by 4 bases, the J end by 8 bases, with 23 bases between.

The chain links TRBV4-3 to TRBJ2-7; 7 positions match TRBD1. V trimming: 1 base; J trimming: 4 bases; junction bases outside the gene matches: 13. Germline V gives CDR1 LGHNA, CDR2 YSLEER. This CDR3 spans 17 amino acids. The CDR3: CASSQGIGDSNPYEQYF. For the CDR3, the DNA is TGCGCCAGCAGCCAAGGAATAGGGGACAGTAACCCGTACGAGCAGTACTTC.

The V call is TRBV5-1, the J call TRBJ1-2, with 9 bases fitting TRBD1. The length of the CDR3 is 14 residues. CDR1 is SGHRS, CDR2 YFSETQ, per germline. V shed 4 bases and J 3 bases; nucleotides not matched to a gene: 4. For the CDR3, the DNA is TGCGCCAGCAGCGCGGGACAGGGAGACTATGGCTACACCTTC. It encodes CASSAGQGDYGYTF.

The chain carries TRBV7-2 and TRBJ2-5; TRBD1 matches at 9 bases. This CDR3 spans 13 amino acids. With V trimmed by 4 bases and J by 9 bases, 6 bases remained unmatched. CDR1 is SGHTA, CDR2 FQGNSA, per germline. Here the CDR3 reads CASSSSRDRAQYF. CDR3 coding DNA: TGTGCCAGCAGCTCGTCCCGGGACAGGGCCCAGTACTTC.

CDR3 protein: CASRIRGGDTEAFF. DNA for the CDR3: TGTGCCAGCAGAATCCGGGGGGGGGACACTGAAGCTTTCTTT. This sequence joins TRBV2 and TRBJ1-1; maybe TRBD1 (5 bases). V shed 6 bases and J shed 3 bases, with 14 bases lying between them. The length of the CDR3 is 14 residues. Per germline, CDR1 SNHLY and CDR2 FYNNEI.

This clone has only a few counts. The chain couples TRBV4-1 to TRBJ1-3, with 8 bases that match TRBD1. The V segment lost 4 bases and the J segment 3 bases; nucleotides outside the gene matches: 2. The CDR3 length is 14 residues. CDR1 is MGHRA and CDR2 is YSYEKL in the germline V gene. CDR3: CASSLGQGGNTIYF. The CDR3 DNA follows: TGCGCCAGCAGCCTAGGACAGGGTGGAAACACCATATATTTT.

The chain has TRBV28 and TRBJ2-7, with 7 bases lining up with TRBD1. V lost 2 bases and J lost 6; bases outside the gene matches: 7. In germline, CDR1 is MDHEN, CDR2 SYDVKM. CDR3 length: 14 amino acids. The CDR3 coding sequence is TGTGCCAGCAGTTTAATGGGACAGCTAAGCGAGCAGTACTTC. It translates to CASSLMGQLSEQYF.

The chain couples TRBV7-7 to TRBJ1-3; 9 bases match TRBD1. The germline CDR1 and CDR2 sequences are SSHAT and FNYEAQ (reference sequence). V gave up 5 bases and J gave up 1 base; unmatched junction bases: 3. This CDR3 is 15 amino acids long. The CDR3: CASSQGTGSGNTIYF. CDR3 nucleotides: TGTGCCAGCAGCCAAGGGACAGGGTCTGGAAACACCATATATTTT.

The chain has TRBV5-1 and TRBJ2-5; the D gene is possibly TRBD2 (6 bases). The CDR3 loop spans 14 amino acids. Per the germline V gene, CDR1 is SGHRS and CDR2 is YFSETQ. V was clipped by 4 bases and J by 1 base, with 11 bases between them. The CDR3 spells CASSLRGIQETQYF. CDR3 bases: TGCGCCAGCAGCCTGCGGGGAATCCAAGAGACCCAGTACTTC. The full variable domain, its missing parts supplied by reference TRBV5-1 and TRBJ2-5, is KAGVTQTPRYLIKTRGQQVTLSCSPISGHRSVSWYQQTPGQGLQFLFEYFSETQRNKGNFPGRFSGRQFSNSRSEMNVSTLELGDSALYLCASSLRGIQETQYFGPGTRLLVL.

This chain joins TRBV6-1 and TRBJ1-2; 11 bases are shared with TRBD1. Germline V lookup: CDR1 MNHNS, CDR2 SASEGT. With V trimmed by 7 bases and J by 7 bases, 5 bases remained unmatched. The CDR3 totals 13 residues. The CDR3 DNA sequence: TGTGCCAGCACCTCGGACAGGGGGCTTGGCTACACCTTC. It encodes CASTSDRGLGYTF.

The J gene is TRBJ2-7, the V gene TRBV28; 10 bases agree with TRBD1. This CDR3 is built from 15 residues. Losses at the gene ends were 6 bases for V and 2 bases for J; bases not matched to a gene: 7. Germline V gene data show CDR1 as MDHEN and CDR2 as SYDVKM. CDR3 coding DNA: TGTGCCAGCAGCCCGGGGGACAGGGGACCCTACGAGCAGTACTTC. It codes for CASSPGDRGPYEQYF.

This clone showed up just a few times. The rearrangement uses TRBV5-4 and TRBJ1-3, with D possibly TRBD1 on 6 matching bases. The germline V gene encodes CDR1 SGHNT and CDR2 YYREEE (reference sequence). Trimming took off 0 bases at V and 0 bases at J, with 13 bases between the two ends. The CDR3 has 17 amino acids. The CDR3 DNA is TGTGCCAGCAGCTTGGGATCGCGGGGGGCCTCTGGAAACACCATATATTTT. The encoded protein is CASSLGSRGASGNTIYF.

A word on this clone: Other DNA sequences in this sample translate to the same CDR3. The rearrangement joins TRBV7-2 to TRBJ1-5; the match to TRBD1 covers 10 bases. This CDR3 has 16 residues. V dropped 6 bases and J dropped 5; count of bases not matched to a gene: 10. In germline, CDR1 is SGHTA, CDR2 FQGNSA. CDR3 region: CASSPGTGASDQPQHF. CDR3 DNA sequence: TGTGCCAGCAGTCCCGGGACAGGGGCATCCGATCAGCCCCAGCATTTT.

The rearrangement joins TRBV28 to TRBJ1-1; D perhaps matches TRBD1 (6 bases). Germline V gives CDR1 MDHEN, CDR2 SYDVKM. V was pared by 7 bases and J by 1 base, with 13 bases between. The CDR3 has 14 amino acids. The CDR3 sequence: CASNPDSQNTEAFF. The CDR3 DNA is TGTGCCAGCAACCCGGACAGTCAGAACACTGAAGCTTTCTTT. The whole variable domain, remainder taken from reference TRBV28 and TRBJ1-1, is DVKVTQSSRYLVKRTGEKVFLECVQDMDHENMFWYRQDPGLGLRLIYFSYDVKMKEKGDIPEGYSVSREKKERFSLILESASTNQTSMYLCASNPDSQNTEAFFGQGTRLTVV.

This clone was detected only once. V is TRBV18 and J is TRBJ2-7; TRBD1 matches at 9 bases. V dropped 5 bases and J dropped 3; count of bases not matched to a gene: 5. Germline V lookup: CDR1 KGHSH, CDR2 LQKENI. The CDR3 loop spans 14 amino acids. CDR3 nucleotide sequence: TGTGCCAGCTCAAGGCCGGGACAGGGCTACGAGCAGTACTTC. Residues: CASSRPGQGYEQYF.

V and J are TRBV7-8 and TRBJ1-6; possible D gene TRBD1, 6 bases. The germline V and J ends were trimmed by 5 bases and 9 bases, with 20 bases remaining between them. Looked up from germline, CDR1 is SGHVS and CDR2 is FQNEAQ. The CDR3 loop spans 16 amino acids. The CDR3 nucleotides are TGTGCCAGCAGCCCAGCAGTTCAGGGGATCAGTTCACCCCTCCACTTT. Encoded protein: CASSPAVQGISSPLHF.

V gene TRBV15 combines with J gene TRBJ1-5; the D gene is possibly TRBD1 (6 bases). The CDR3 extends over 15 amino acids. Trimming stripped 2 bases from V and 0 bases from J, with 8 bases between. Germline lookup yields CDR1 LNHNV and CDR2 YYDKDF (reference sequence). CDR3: CATSRQGNSNQPQHF. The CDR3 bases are TGTGCCACCAGCAGACAGGGGAATAGCAATCAGCCCCAGCATTTT. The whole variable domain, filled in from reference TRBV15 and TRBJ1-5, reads DAMVIQNPRYQVTQFGKPVTLSCSQTLNHNVMYWYQQKSSQAPKLLFHYYDKDFNNEADTPDNFQSRRPNTSFCFLDIRSPGLGDTAMYLCATSRQGNSNQPQHFGDGTRLSIL.

The chain's CDR3 is CASTGRGTGAYEQYF. Written as DNA, the CDR3 is TGTGCCAGCACGGGGAGAGGCACAGGGGCCTACGAGCAGTACTTC. The chain joins TRBV2 to TRBJ2-7, with 7 bases lining up with TRBD1. In germline, CDR1 is SNHLY, CDR2 FYNNEI. V gave up 7 bases and J gave up 2 bases; unmatched junction bases: 11. This CDR3 comprises 15 residues.

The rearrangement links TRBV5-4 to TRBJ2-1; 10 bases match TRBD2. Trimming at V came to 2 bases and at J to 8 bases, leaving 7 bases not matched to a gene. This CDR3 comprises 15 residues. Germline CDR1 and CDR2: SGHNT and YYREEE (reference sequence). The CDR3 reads CASSFRPAGGDEQFF. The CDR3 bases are TGTGCCAGCAGCTTCCGTCCAGCGGGGGGGGATGAGCAGTTCTTC. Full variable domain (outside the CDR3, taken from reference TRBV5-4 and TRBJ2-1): ETGVTQSPTHLIKTRGQQVTLRCSSQSGHNTVSWYQQALGQGPQFIFQYYREEENGRGNFPPRFSGLQFPNYSSELNVNALELDDSALYLCASSFRPAGGDEQFFGPGTRLTVL.

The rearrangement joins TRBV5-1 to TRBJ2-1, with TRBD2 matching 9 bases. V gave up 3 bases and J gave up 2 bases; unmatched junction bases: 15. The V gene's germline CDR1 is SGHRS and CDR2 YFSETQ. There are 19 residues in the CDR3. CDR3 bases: TGCGCCAGCAGCTCCACTTCTCATAGCGGGAGTGGGACCTACAATGAGCAGTTCTTC. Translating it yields CASSSTSHSGSGTYNEQFF.